A single sample gave rise to the 20 T cell receptor beta chains below, sequenced in a study of blood T cell repertoires in COVID-19. Libraries were prepared by immunoSEQ multiplex PCR; TCRdb keeps only in-frame clonotypes and omits some of them. The data show a few hundred thousand clones, about 87% seen once. The sequenced sample consisted of PBMCs or T cells enriched from blood (not recorded which). The receptors were gathered from a woman aged 50 to 60 who had recovered from COVID-19.

The chain joins TRBV27 to TRBJ1-2, with a tentative D call TRBD1 (6 bases). Germline V gene sequence: CDR1 MNHEY, CDR2 SMNVEV (reference sequence). This CDR3 spans 14 amino acids. V dropped 1 base and J dropped 7 bases, with 13 bases sitting between them. The DNA for the CDR3 is TGTGCCAGCAGTTTATTAGGCATGACAGGTGGCTACACCTTC. Translating it yields CASSLLGMTGGYTF.

This chain joins TRBV27 and TRBJ1-6; D ambiguous. V shed 3 bases and J shed 7 bases, with 10 bases lying between them. The germline V gene encodes CDR1 MNHEY and CDR2 SMNVEV (reference sequence). The CDR3 length is 14 residues. CDR3 sequence: CASSFLQVNSPLHF. DNA of the CDR3: TGTGCCAGCAGTTTCTTGCAGGTCAATTCACCCCTCCACTTT.

The chain links TRBV5-1 to TRBJ1-1, with D hard to call. Between the trimmed V and J ends, which lost 1 base and 8 bases, there was a span of 9 bases. The germline V gene has CDR1 SGHRS and CDR2 YFSETQ. The CDR3 is 12 residues long. The CDR3 sequence: CASSLSGYEAFF. CDR3 DNA: TGCGCCAGCAGCTTGTCGGGGTACGAAGCTTTCTTT.

The gene calls are TRBV20-1 and TRBJ1-3; 7 bases line up with TRBD1. The length of the CDR3 is 17 residues. Trimming removed 3 bases from V and 0 bases from J; junction bases left unmatched: 11. Germline CDR1 reads DFQATT; CDR2 reads SNEGSKA (reference sequence). The CDR3 loop is CSASGPGQLGSGNTIYF. The CDR3 nucleotides read TGCAGTGCTAGTGGACCGGGACAGTTAGGCTCTGGAAACACCATATATTTT.

CDR3 in DNA: TGTGCCAGCAGCTACGGAGGACTAGCGGGTACACAAGAGACCCAGTACTTC. Encoded protein: CASSYGGLAGTQETQYF. This chain uses TRBV7-9 with TRBJ2-5, with TRBD2 matching over 11 bases. Germline V CDR1 and CDR2: SEHNR, FQNEAQ (reference sequence). CDR3 length: 17 residues. V lost 4 bases to trimming and J lost 2 bases; unmatched junction nucleotides: 9.

The chain recombines TRBV5-1 with TRBJ1-1, with D uncertain. V gave up 4 bases and J gave up 5 bases, with 15 bases separating them. The V gene's germline CDR1 is SGHRS and CDR2 YFSETQ. CDR3 length equals 14 residues. This CDR3 is CASSLPGVRTEAFF. The CDR3 DNA is TGCGCCAGCAGCCTGCCCGGGGTCCGGACTGAAGCTTTCTTT.

The V call is TRBV28, the J call TRBJ2-7, with TRBD2 matching over 8 bases. In germline, CDR1 is MDHEN, CDR2 SYDVKM. The CDR3 is 15 residues long. The trim removed 5 bases at V and 0 bases at J, leaving 6 bases unmatched. The CDR3 DNA reads as TGTGCCAGCAGTGGGCTCGGGGGGGGCTCCTACGAGCAGTACTTC. Translated: CASSGLGGGSYEQYF.

The V gene is TRBV6-9, the J gene TRBJ1-5; D unresolved. Looked up from germline, CDR1 is MNHGY and CDR2 is SVAAGI. The ends were cut back, 7 bases at V and 9 bases at J, with 31 bases in the middle. There are 18 residues in the CDR3. The CDR3 DNA sequence: TGTGCCAGCAAAATCCAAAAAGTTTGCCCCGAAGCATGTGCGCCCCAGCATTTT. Its protein is CASKIQKVCPEACAPQHF.

The chain uses TRBV6-5 and TRBJ2-3; weak D call: TRBD1 (6 bases). V was trimmed by 6 bases and J by 3 bases, leaving 16 bases between them. This CDR3 has 15 amino acids. The germline CDR1 and CDR2 sequences are MNHEY and SVGAGI. CDR3 nucleotide sequence: TGTGCCAGCAGACAAGGGGGAGCTGGGACAGATACGCAGTATTTT. It translates to CASRQGGAGTDTQYF.

V and J are TRBV5-4 and TRBJ2-3; TRBD2 aligns across 13 bases. The germline V gene has CDR1 SGHNT and CDR2 YYREEE (reference sequence). V lost 4 bases and J lost 0; bases outside the gene matches: 14. This CDR3 has 20 amino acids. The CDR3 DNA reads TGTGCCAGCAGCGGGGCCACAAACGGGACTAGCGGGACGAGCACAGATACGCAGTATTTT. It is translated as CASSGATNGTSGTSTDTQYF.

A note on this clone: The germline gene is not matched at one end of the junction; a read error may be the cause. Within the sample, other DNA sequences also encode this same CDR3. The V and J genes are TRBV12-5 and TRBJ2-3; the D gene is possibly TRBD1 (6 bases). CDR1 is LGHNT and CDR2 is FRNRAP in the germline V gene. This CDR3 is built from 15 residues. CDR3 DNA: TGTGCTAGTGGTAAAACAGGGAGTAGTTTAGATACGCAATATTTT. It translates to CASGKTGSSLDTQYF. Complete variable domain (other parts from reference TRBV12-5 and TRBJ2-3): DARVTQTPRHKVTEMGQEVTMRCQPILGHNTVFWYRQTMMQGLELLAYFRNRAPLDDSGMPKDRFSAEMPDATLATLKIQPSEPRDSAVYFCASGKTGSSLDTQYFGPGTRLTVL.

This chain uses TRBV19 with TRBJ1-1; D may be TRBD1 (5 bases). CDR3 length: 16 amino acids. V was pared by 3 bases and J by 6 bases, with 20 bases between. CDR1 is LNHDA and CDR2 is SQIVND in the germline V gene (reference sequence). DNA for the CDR3: TGTGCCAGTAGTATCATTCTCGGGGGAGGTAGTCCTGAAGCTTTCTTT. Translated, it gives CASSIILGGGSPEAFF.

This chain joins TRBV14 and TRBJ2-1, with TRBD2 matching over 8 bases. This CDR3 contains 16 residues. The V gene end was trimmed by 0 bases and the J gene end by 0 bases; junction bases not matched to a gene: 1. The germline CDR1 and CDR2 sequences are SGHDN and FVKESK. The CDR3 DNA follows: TGTGCCAGCAGCCAAGAGAGCGGGAGCTCCTACAATGAGCAGTTCTTC. It codes for CASSQESGSSYNEQFF.

The chain carries TRBV29-1 and TRBJ2-5; 10 nucleotides agree with TRBD2. The germline CDR1 and CDR2 sequences are SQVTM and ANQGSEA. Trimming took 6 bases from V and 2 from J; bases not matched to a gene: 12. CDR3 size: 16 residues. The CDR3 nucleotides read TGCAGCGTGACGGGACTAGCGACAAAAAAACAAGAGACCCAGTACTTC. Its translation: CSVTGLATKKQETQYF.

The V gene is TRBV19, the J gene TRBJ1-2, with D unclear. The germline gives CDR1 LNHDA, CDR2 SQIVND (reference sequence). V was trimmed by 8 bases and J by 6 bases, leaving 10 bases between them. The CDR3 contains 11 residues. The DNA of the CDR3 is TGTGCCAGTTCTAGCGGGCATGGCTACACCTTC. Protein: CASSSGHGYTF.

This rearrangement joins TRBV5-1 to TRBJ2-1; perhaps TRBD2 as D (5 bases). This CDR3 comprises 16 residues. V lost 2 bases to trimming and J lost 9 bases, with 21 bases between them. The germline V gene has CDR1 SGHRS and CDR2 YFSETQ. CDR3 sequence (DNA): TGCGCCAGCAGCTTTCTTCAGCTAGGCTTGGGGAGTGAGCAGTTCTTC. It is translated as CASSFLQLGLGSEQFF.

This clone was found once. This chain links TRBV19 with TRBJ2-2; 9 nucleotides align to TRBD1. J gave up 4 bases and V 7 bases, and 7 bases lay outside the gene matches. Germline V gene data show CDR1 as LNHDA and CDR2 as SQIVND (reference sequence). There are 15 residues in the CDR3. The CDR3, as DNA: TGTGCCAGTACCTGGGGACAGGGTGGCACCGGGGAGCTGTTTTTT. Protein: CASTWGQGGTGELFF.

In this sample, this clone turned up once. Within the sample, other DNA sequences also encode this same CDR3. Written as DNA, the CDR3 is TGTGCCTGGAGTGAAGGACAGGGGGCAACTAATGAAAAACTGTTTTTT. It specifies CAWSEGQGATNEKLFF. The chain links TRBV30 to TRBJ1-4, with TRBD1 matching over 10 bases. This CDR3 contains 16 residues. After removal of 1 base from V and 0 bases from J, the junction contained 2 bases not matched to a gene. Germline V lookup: CDR1 GTSNPN, CDR2 SVGIG (reference sequence).

The chain links TRBV12-3 or TRBV12-4 to TRBJ2-5; D is possibly TRBD1 (6 bases). Trimming stripped 6 bases from V and 4 bases from J, with 12 bases between. This CDR3 comprises 13 residues. The CDR3 protein is CASRRTVVETQYF. In DNA, the CDR3 is TGTGCCAGCAGGCGGACAGTTGTAGAGACCCAGTACTTC.

This clone appeared once. The V gene is TRBV3-1 (or the pseudogene TRBV3-2), the J gene TRBJ2-7; 7 nucleotides align to TRBD2. The CDR3 has 12 amino acids. Germline V CDR1 and CDR2: LGHDT, YNNKEL (reference sequence). J lost 3 bases, V lost 5 bases, and 1 base had no gene match. The CDR3 reads CASSGTIYEQYF. The CDR3 DNA sequence: TGTGCCAGCAGCGGGACTATCTACGAGCAGTACTTC.